The T cell receptor beta chain described here comes from a study of OX40 agonist ivuxolimab in advanced cancers. Study overall: Past anti-PD-1, anti-PD-L1 or anti-CTLA-4 therapy was accepted, and approximately 40% had received some.

Autoimmune disease history or systemic immunosuppression led to patients being barred. TCRdb keeps only in-frame clones here, not all; method: immunoSEQ multiplex PCR. The sample yields 70,000 to 95,000 clones, over 80% seen once. V gave up 6 bases and J gave up 0 bases, with 7 bases separating them. Per germline, CDR1 MDHEN and CDR2 SYDVKM. The CDR3 length is 13 residues. The genes are TRBV28 and TRBJ2-3, with D unresolved. The sample was CD4+ or CD8+ T cells sorted from blood, taken in a trial of the OX40 agonist ivuxolimab. The sequence was obtained from an adult with an advanced solid tumor such as melanoma, head and neck, liver or kidney cancer. Written as DNA, the CDR3 is TGTGCCAGCAGCCAAACTAGCACAGATACGCAGTATTTT. Its protein is CASSQTSTDTQYF.